These 3 T cell receptor beta chains share one sample of origin, sequenced in a study of blood T cell repertoires in COVID-19. Measured with immunoSEQ multiplex PCR; TCRdb has only the in-frame clones, and not every one. Of over 250,000 clones in the sample, approximately 84% were seen once. The sample consisted of peripheral blood. These receptors were obtained from a human donor with COVID-19, enrolled during active disease. The donor label of this sample is uncertain.

The chain joins TRBV20-1 to TRBJ2-5; D remains ambiguous. The CDR3 is made up of 14 amino acids. The germline V gene has CDR1 DFQATT and CDR2 SNEGSKA (reference sequence). Deletions cut 3 bases from V and 1 base from J, with 12 bases between. CDR3 DNA: TGCAGTGCTAGTGGTCAGTTCTCCCAAGAGACCCAGTACTTC. The encoded protein is CSASGQFSQETQYF.

The rearrangement joins TRBV6-5 to TRBJ1-6; 10 bases agree with TRBD1. This CDR3 is built from 15 residues. The ends lost 4 bases at V and 8 bases at J; junction bases unmatched: 5. Germline V gives CDR1 MNHEY, CDR2 SVGAGI. CDR3 DNA: TGTGCCAGCAGTTCCCTAGGGACAGGGGATTCACCCCTCCACTTT. Translation gives CASSSLGTGDSPLHF.

This sequence joins TRBV18 and TRBJ2-5; TRBD2 matches 7 bases. V shed 4 bases and J 1 base; nucleotides not matched to a gene: 9. CDR1 and CDR2 from the germline V gene are KGHSH and LQKENI. The CDR3 totals 16 residues. CDR3 sequence reads: CASSLALAEAQETQYF. The CDR3 DNA reads TGTGCCAGCTCACTAGCCCTAGCGGAGGCCCAAGAGACCCAGTACTTC.